This T cell receptor (beta chain) was identified in a study of beta chain features in type 1 diabetes. This clone has just a few counts. Its antigen is unidentified. CDR1 is SGDLS and CDR2 is YYNGEE in the germline V gene. The CDR3 extends over 17 amino acids. Trimming removed 6 bases at V and 0 bases at J, with 16 bases between. Whole-study results and caveats: Patients with Type 1 diabetes showed moderately but significantly shorter TCRB CDR3s in all four CD4+ subsets. Relative to healthy donors, patients appeared to have naive, central memory and Treg TCRB repertoires that were more similar.

Sequenced material consisted of expressed TCRB transcripts (all of the isolated RNA was reverse transcribed). Assay used: immunoSEQ multiplex PCR; TCRdb lists only in-frame clones, some missing. The table has approximately 250,000 clones, about 10% seen once. This TCR derives from a woman younger than 30 in good health. What was sequenced was naive CD4+ T cells from blood. The V call is TRBV9, the J call TRBJ2-6; a weak D match, TRBD2 (5 bases). For the CDR3, the DNA is TGTGCCAGCAATGCCCCCCGGGGTCCCTCTGGGGCCAACGTCCTGACTTTC. Its protein is CASNAPRGPSGANVLTF.